Sequencing of this TCR beta chain was carried out in a study of radiation and T cells in renal cell carcinoma. Libraries were prepared by immunoSEQ multiplex PCR; TCRdb keeps only in-frame clonotypes and omits some of them. The table has about 140,000 clones, around four fifths seen once. The time point denotes: baseline pretreatment blood. Stated treatment: 15 Gy SBRT to primary tumor, nephrectomy 4 weeks later. The patient's renal cell carcinoma had clear cell pathology. There are 16 residues in the CDR3. CDR1 is SGHTA and CDR2 is FQGNSA in the germline V gene. J was trimmed by 2 bases and V by 1 base; bases with no gene match: 6.

The J gene is TRBJ2-7, the V gene TRBV7-2, with 9 bases aligning to TRBD2. This sample comprised blood, obtained from a patient whose treatment included radiotherapy and nephrectomy. The clonotype was recovered from a woman aged 45 to 65 with renal cell carcinoma. In nucleotides, the CDR3 is TGTGCCAGCAGCTTAGTAGCGGGGGAACTCCCCTACGAGCAGTACTTC. It encodes CASSLVAGELPYEQYF.